Detailed here is one TCR beta chain. No antigen is known for it. These data originate in a study of cytomegalovirus exposure and HLA in healthy donors. Study information: A prior study identified approximately 120 million unique TCR beta sequences from about 179 million T cells. Findings and limits, study-wide: The study found most TCR sequences rare, yet found some public TCRs in many donors. Data from an earlier analysis indicated that most TCR beta V segments were productive either about 87% or about 30% of the time.

The V gene's germline CDR1 is SGHNT and CDR2 YENEEA. CDR3 length: 16 residues. The J segment lost 4 bases and the V segment lost 1 base, leaving 2 bases of the junction unmatched. Although they were nominally healthy when sampled, donors likely had unrecorded immune exposures. This PCR relied on a set of 60 Vbeta primers and 13 Jbeta primers. Profiled with immunoSEQ multiplex PCR; TCRdb holds only in-frame clones, not every one. The sample carries roughly 100,000 clones, 60% to 80% recorded once. The clonotype originates from a man aged 25 to 45 in good health and CMV-seronegative. V usage is TRBV11-3 and J usage is TRBJ2-3; 13 nucleotides line up with TRBD2. Material for sequencing was PBMCs. The CDR3 DNA is TGTGCCAGCAGCTTAGGGACTAGCGGGAGCGCAGATACGCAGTATTTT. Translating gives CASSLGTSGSADTQYF.